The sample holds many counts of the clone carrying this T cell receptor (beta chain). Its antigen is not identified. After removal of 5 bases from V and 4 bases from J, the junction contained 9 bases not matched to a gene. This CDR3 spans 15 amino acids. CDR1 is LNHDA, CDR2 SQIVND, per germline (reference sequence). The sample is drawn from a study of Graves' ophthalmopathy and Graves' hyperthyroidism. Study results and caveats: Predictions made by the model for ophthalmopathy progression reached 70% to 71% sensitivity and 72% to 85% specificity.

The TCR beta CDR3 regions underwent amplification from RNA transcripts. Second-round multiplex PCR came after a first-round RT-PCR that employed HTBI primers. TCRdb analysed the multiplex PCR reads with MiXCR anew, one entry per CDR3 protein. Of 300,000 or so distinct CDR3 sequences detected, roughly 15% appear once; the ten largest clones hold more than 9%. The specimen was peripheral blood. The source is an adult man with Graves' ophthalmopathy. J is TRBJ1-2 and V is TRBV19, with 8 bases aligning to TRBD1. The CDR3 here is CASSSGQGLFYGYTF. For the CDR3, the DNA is TGTGCCAGTAGTTCTGGACAGGGCCTATTCTATGGCTACACCTTC.